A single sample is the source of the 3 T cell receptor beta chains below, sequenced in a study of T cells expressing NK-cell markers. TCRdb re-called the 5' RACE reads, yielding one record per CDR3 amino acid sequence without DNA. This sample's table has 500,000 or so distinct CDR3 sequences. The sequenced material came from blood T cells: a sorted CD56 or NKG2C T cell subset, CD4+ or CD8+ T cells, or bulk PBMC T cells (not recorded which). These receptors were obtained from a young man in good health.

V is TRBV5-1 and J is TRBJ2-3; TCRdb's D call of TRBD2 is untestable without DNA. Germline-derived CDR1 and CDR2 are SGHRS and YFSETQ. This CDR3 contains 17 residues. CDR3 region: CASSLGLAGLSTDTQYF.

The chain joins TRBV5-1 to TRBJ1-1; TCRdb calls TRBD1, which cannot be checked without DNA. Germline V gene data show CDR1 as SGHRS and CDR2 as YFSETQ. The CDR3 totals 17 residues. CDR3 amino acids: CASSLEPGIGLNTEAFF.

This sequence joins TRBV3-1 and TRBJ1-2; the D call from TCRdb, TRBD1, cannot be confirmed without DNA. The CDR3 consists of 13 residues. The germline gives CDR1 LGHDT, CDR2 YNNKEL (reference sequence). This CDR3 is CASSDGQVYGYTF.